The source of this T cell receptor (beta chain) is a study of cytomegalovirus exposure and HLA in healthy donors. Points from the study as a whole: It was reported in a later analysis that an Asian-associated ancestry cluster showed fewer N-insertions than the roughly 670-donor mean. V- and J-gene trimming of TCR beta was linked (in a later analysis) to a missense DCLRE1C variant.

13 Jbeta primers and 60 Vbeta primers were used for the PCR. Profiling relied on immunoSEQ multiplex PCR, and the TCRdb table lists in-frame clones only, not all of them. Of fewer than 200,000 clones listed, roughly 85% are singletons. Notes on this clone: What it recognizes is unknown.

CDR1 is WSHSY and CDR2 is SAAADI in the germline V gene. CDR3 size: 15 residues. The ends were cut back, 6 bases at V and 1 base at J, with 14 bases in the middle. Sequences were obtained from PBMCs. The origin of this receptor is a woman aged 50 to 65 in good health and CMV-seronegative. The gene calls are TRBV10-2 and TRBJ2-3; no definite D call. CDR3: CASRERRSGTDTQYF. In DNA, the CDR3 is TGCGCCAGCAGAGAGAGACGCAGCGGCACAGATACGCAGTATTTT.